This TCR beta chain was captured in a study of blood T cell repertoires in COVID-19. In the study's own analysis: Reference gene primer amplification gave estimated nucleated cell counts. The method was immunoSEQ multiplex PCR; TCRdb's version includes in-frame clones alone and lacks a portion of them. From that table come the V and J calls and clone size; the DNA was used to work out D and trimming. The data show fewer than 650,000 clones, about 89% seen once. The CDR3 sequence is 15 residues long. The germline gives CDR1 SGHAT, CDR2 FQNNGV. V was pared by 6 bases and J by 5 bases, with 7 bases of the junction left unmatched.

The sequence was obtained from a woman between 45 and 60 years old with COVID-19, enrolled during active disease. Sequenced input: peripheral blood. The J gene is TRBJ2-2, the V gene TRBV11-2, with TRBD1 identical over 9 bases. CDR3 region: CASRSGTGRTGELFF. The CDR3 DNA reads TGTGCCAGCAGGTCCGGGACAGGGAGGACCGGGGAGCTGTTTTTT.